This paragraph covers one T cell receptor (beta chain) sequence. Antigen unknown. The repertoire was sequenced with immunoSEQ multiplex PCR; TCRdb's copy has only in-frame clones and lacks some. This table has roughly 150,000 clones, approximately 87% appearing once. This specimen comes from a study of cytomegalovirus exposure and HLA in healthy donors. Study at large: The use of the same platform for the 120 validation repertoires and the roughly 700 first-cohort repertoires was reported by a later analysis.

Study-level results: Researchers catalogued about 150 TCR beta chains as cytomegalovirus-associated. Reported results showed that the classifier diagnosed cytomegalovirus status with high specificity and sensitivity.

While the first cohort had several hundred subjects, the donors belonged to the separate validation cohort of about 120 subjects. The sequenced sample was PBMCs. The source is a young woman in good health and CMV-seronegative.

CDR3 sequence reads: CASSPSHGGSNEKLFF. CDR3 in DNA: TGTGCCAGCAGCCCGAGCCACGGGGGGTCGAATGAAAAACTGTTTTTT. The chain combines TRBV4-2 with TRBJ1-4; perhaps TRBD1 as D (5 bases). The length of the CDR3 is 16 residues. Trimming took off 4 bases at V and 5 bases at J, with 17 bases between the two ends. Germline CDR1 LGHNA, CDR2 YNFKEQ.